The rows below give T cell receptor beta chains drawn from one sample of a study of a mutant IDH1 vaccine in newly diagnosed glioma. No cognate antigen is known for these TCRs. The repertoire was sequenced with immunoSEQ multiplex PCR; TCRdb's copy has only in-frame clones and lacks some. Counted here are about 25,000 clones, about three quarters occurring once; the ten biggest clones make up 11%. Specimen: peripheral blood mononuclear cells (PBMCs), collected from a glioma patient whose treatment included an IDH1 peptide vaccine. The receptors come from a young man with glioma. Some clones in this sample may be carry-over from other donors' samples. Both conserved end residues are part of each CDR3. A D gene is named only where the DNA matches it firmly. The size entry is marked missing in some rows and otherwise reads once, few, many or a size class.

cdr3_aa	cdr3_nt	clone_size	v_call	j_call	d_call
CASSPVTGQSDYGYTF	TGTGCCAGCAGCCCGGTCACGGGACAGTCGGACTATGGCTACACCTTC	.	TRBV5-5	TRBJ1-2	TRBD1
CASSVGQGPHTQYF	TGTGCCAGCAGCGTCGGACAGGGACCCCATACGCAGTATTTT	.	TRBV9	TRBJ2-3	TRBD1
CASSLAATNTEAFF	TGCGCCAGCAGCTTGGCAGCTACTAACACTGAAGCTTTCTTT	.	TRBV5-1	TRBJ1-1	.
CASRPGNEQFF	TGTGCCAGCAGACCCGGGAATGAGCAGTTCTTC	.	TRBV6-1	TRBJ2-1	.
CASSLEARHTEAFF	TGTGCCAGCAGCTTAGAGGCCAGGCACACTGAAGCTTTCTTT	few	TRBV7-9	TRBJ1-1	.
CSARQGEKLFF	TGCAGTGCCAGGCAAGGGGAAAAACTGTTTTTT	.	TRBV20-1	TRBJ1-4	.
CASTPHQLPYEQYF	TGTGCCAGCACCCCCCACCAGCTTCCCTACGAGCAGTACTTC	.	TRBV27	TRBJ2-7	.
CASSPATGGQYF	TGTGCCAGCAGCCCGGCCACAGGTGGGCAGTACTTC	.	TRBV7-9	TRBJ2-7	.
CASSVGGGAGQPQHF	TGTGCCAGCAGCGTAGGAGGGGGGGCGGGTCAGCCCCAGCATTTT	.	TRBV9	TRBJ1-5	.
CASSPSRVSYEQYF	TGTGCCAGCAGCCCATCCAGGGTTTCCTACGAGCAGTACTTC	.	TRBV9	TRBJ2-7	.
CASRIRTERNTEAFF	TGTGCCAGCAGAATTCGGACAGAGCGGAACACTGAAGCTTTCTTT	.	TRBV6-5	TRBJ1-1	.
CASSSGTSYEQYF	TGTGCCAGCAGCTCCGGGACCTCATACGAGCAGTACTTC	once	TRBV6-6	TRBJ2-7	.
CASSPGRAGGGEGTEAFF	TGTGCCAGCAGTCCTGGCAGGGCAGGGGGCGGCGAAGGGACTGAAGCTTTCTTT	.	TRBV27	TRBJ1-1	TRBD1
CAWTTDRVITEAFF	TGTGCCTGGACCACCGACAGGGTCATCACTGAAGCTTTCTTT	.	TRBV30	TRBJ1-1	TRBD1
CARSLSDREQKRGNQPQHF	TGTGCCAGAAGCCTATCGGACAGGGAACAAAAAAGGGGCAATCAGCCCCAGCATTTT	few	TRBV7-5	TRBJ1-5	.
CARAGSHCGYTF	TGCGCCAGAGCGGGGAGCCATTGCGGCTACACCTTC	.	TRBV23-1	TRBJ1-2	.
CASRDTFGQNSPLHF	TGTGCCAGCAGGGATACCTTCGGTCAGAATTCACCCCTCCACTTT	few	TRBV2	TRBJ1-6	.
CASSQDKGENEKLFF	TGCGCCAGCAGCCAAGATAAGGGAGAGAATGAAAAACTGTTTTTT	once	TRBV4-3	TRBJ1-4	.